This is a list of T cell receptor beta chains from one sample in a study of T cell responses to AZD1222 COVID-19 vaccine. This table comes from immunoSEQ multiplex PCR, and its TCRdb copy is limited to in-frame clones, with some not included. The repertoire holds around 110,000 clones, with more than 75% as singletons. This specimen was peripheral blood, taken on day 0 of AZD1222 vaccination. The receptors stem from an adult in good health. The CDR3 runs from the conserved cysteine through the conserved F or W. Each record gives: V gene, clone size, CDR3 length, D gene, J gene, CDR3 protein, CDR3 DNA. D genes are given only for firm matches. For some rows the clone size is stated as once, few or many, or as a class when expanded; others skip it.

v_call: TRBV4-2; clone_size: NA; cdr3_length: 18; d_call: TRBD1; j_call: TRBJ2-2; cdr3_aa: CASSQAGQGLFKTGELFF; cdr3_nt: TGTGCCAGCAGCCAAGCGGGACAGGGTTTATTTAAGACCGGGGAGCTGTTTTTT
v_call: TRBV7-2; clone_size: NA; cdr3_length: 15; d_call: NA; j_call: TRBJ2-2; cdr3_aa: CASSLGFRGTGELFF; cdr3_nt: TGTGCCAGCAGCTTAGGTTTTAGGGGTACCGGGGAGCTGTTTTTT
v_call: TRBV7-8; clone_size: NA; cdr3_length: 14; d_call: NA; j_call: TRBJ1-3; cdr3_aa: CASSPRDSGNTIYF; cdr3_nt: TGTGCCAGCAGCCCACGAGACAGTGGAAACACCATATATTTT
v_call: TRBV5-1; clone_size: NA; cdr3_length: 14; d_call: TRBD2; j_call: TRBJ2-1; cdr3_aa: CASSGGLAGGEQFF; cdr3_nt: TGCGCCAGCAGCGGGGGACTAGCGGGGGGCGAGCAGTTCTTC
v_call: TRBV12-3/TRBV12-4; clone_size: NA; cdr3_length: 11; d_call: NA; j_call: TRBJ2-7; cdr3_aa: CASSSFYEQYF; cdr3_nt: TGTGCCAGCAGTTCTTTCTACGAGCAGTACTTC
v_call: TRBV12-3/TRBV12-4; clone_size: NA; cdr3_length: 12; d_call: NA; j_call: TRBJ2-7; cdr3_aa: CASSRAFHEQYF; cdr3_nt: TGTGCCAGCAGCCGGGCCTTCCACGAGCAGTACTTC
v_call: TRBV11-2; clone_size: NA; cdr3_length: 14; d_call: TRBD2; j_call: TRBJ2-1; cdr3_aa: CASSSLAGGPYGVF; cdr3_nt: TGTGCCAGCAGCTCACTAGCGGGGGGGCCTTACGGAGTCTTC
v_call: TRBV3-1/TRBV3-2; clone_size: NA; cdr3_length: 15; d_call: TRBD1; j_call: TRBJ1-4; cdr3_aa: CASSSRTGTNEKLFF; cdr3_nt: TGTGCCAGCAGCTCTCGGACAGGGACTAATGAAAAACTGTTTTTT
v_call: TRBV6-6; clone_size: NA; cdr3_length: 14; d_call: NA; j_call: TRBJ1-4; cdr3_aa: CASTLSGRYEKLFF; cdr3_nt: TGTGCCAGCACCCTGTCGGGACGATATGAAAAACTGTTTTTT
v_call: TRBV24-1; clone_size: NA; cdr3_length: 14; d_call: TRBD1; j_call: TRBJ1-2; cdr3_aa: CAAPYPGTGGGYTF; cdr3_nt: TGTGCCGCTCCATATCCCGGGACAGGGGGGGGCTACACCTTC
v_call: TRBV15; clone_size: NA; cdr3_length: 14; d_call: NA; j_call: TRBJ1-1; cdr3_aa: CATSRDVHATEAFF; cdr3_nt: TGTGCCACCAGCAGAGACGTTCATGCCACTGAAGCTTTCTTT
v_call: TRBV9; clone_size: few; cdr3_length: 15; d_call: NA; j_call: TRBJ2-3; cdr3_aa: CASSGAPTYTDTQYF; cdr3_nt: TGTGCCAGCAGCGGAGCACCGACTTACACAGATACGCAGTATTTT
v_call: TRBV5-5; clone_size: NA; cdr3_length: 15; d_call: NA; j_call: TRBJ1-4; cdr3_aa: CASSFRLGSNEKLFF; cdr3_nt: TGTGCCAGCAGCTTTCGGTTGGGGTCTAATGAAAAACTGTTTTTT
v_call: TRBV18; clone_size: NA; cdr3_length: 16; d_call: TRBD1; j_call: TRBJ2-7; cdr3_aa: CASSPMGQGPSYEQYF; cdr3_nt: TGTGCCAGCTCACCAATGGGACAGGGGCCCTCCTACGAGCAGTACTTC
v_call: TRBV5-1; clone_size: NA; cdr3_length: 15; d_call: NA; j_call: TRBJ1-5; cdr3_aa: CASSLDPFSNQPQHF; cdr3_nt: TGCGCCAGCAGCCTGGACCCCTTCAGCAATCAGCCCCAGCATTTT
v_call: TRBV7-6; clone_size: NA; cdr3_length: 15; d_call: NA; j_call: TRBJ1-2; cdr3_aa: CASSPRAQGSNGYTF; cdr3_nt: TGTGCCAGCAGCCCTCGGGCACAGGGAAGTAATGGCTACACCTTC